These T cell receptor beta chains were read from a single sample in a study of beta chain features in type 1 diabetes. Profiling relied on immunoSEQ multiplex PCR, and the TCRdb table lists in-frame clones only, not all of them. The sample has 900,000 or so clones, under 20% seen once. Sample: naive CD4+ T cells from blood. The origin of the receptors is a woman younger than 30 in good health. Each CDR3 is given with its conserved first and last residue. Each record gives: D gene, clone size, J gene, V gene, CDR3 DNA, CDR3 protein. The D gene is left open where the match is weak. Size is omitted from some rows. Given values are once, few, many or a class for expanded clones.

.,few,TRBJ2-5,TRBV18,TGTGCCAGCTCTTTGGGATTTAAAGAGACCCAGTACTTC,CASSLGFKETQYF
TRBD2,.,TRBJ2-1,TRBV6-5,TGTGCCAGCAGTACCGGAGCGGGAGGGCGCAATGAGCAGTTCTTC,CASSTGAGGRNEQFF
TRBD1,few,TRBJ2-1,TRBV5-5,TGTGCCAGCAGCGAACAGGGGGATTCCTACAATGAGCAGTTCTTC,CASSEQGDSYNEQFF
.,few,TRBJ2-3,TRBV7-3,TGTGCCAGCAGCTTAACCCGGGAGTCTATGCAGTATTTT,CASSLTRESMQYF
.,.,TRBJ2-5,TRBV18,TGTGCCAGCTCACCACGACTTCAAGAGACCCAGTACTTC,CASSPRLQETQYF
TRBD2,.,TRBJ2-5,TRBV7-3,TGTGCCAGCAGCTTGACTAGCGAATCCTACCAGTACTTC,CASSLTSESYQYF
.,few,TRBJ2-6,TRBV5-8,TGTGCCAGCAGCCTCAAAGTTAGCTCTGGGGCCAACGTCCTGACTTTC,CASSLKVSSGANVLTF
.,few,TRBJ2-5,TRBV4-2,TGTGCCAGCAGCCAAGATAGACAGACTCAAGAGACCCAGTACTTC,CASSQDRQTQETQYF
.,.,TRBJ2-2,TRBV4-3,TGCGCCAGCAGCCGGGGGGGCCTCGCGAACACCGGGGAGCTGTTTTTT,CASSRGGLANTGELFF
.,.,TRBJ2-1,TRBV21-1,TGTGCCAGCAGCACACCCCGGGAGTTCTTC,CASSTPREFF
.,.,TRBJ2-4,TRBV28,TGTGCCAGCACCCGAGGAGGAGGGGCGGGTAACATTCAGTACTTC,CASTRGGGAGNIQYF
TRBD2,.,TRBJ2-7,TRBV14,TGTGCCAGCAGCCAAAAGGGACTAGCGGGAGGCCTCTCCTACGAGCAGTACTTC,CASSQKGLAGGLSYEQYF
.,.,TRBJ2-1,TRBV30,TGTGCCTCTCGGAGAGGAGGGGATGAGCAGTTCTTC,CASRRGGDEQFF
TRBD1,.,TRBJ2-7,TRBV11-2,TGTGCCAGCAGCGCGGCGACAGGGGTCTCCTACGAGCAGTACTTC,CASSAATGVSYEQYF
.,.,TRBJ2-5,TRBV5-5,TGTGCCAGCAGCTCCTGGGGAGATGAGACCCAGTACTTC,CASSSWGDETQYF
TRBD2,few,TRBJ2-1,TRBV7-2,TGTGCCAGCAGCCGAACCGGGACTAGCGGGATGAATGAGCAGTTCTTC,CASSRTGTSGMNEQFF
TRBD1,.,TRBJ1-2,TRBV6-6,TGTGCCAGCAGTACCAGAACAACAGGGGGTGGCTACACCTTC,CASSTRTTGGGYTF
TRBD1,few,TRBJ2-5,TRBV10-3,TGTGCCATCAGTACAGGGGGAAGAGAGACCCAGTACTTC,CAISTGGRETQYF
TRBD2,.,TRBJ2-2,TRBV7-8,TGTGCCAGCAGCTCTTACCGGGCGGGAGGAAACGGGGAGCTGTTTTTT,CASSSYRAGGNGELFF
TRBD1,.,TRBJ2-5,TRBV9,TGTGCCAGCAGCACGCGACAGGGGGCGCCCCCAGAGACCCAGTACTTC,CASSTRQGAPPETQYF
TRBD1,once,TRBJ1-5,TRBV15,TGTGCCACCAGCGGTGACAGGGGCGATCAGCCCCAGCATTTT,CATSGDRGDQPQHF
.,.,TRBJ2-2,TRBV6-6,TGTGCCAGCAGTCCTCCCGGGGAGCTGTTTTTT,CASSPPGELFF
.,.,TRBJ1-3,TRBV4-2,TGTGCCAGCAGCCAAGACGGGCCAGCCCACTCTGGAAACACCATATATTTT,CASSQDGPAHSGNTIYF